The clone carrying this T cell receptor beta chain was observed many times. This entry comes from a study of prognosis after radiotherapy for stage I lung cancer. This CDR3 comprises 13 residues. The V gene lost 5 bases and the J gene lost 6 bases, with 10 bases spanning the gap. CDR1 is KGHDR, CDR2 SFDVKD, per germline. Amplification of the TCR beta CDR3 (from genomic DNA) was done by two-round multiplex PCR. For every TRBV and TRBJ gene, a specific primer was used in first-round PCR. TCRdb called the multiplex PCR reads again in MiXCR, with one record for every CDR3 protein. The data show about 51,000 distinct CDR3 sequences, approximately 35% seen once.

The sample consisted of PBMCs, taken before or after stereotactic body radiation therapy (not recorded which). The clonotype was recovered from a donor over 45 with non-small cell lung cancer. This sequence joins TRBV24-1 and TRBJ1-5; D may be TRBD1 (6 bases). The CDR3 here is CATSAGRGQPQHF. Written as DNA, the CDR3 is TGTGCCACCAGTGCAGGCAGGGGTCAGCCCCAGCATTTT.